These 21 T cell receptor beta chains were all obtained from the same sample, sequenced in a study of shared T cell receptors in the human thymus. The method was immunoSEQ multiplex PCR; TCRdb's version includes in-frame clones alone and lacks a portion of them. The table lists some 660,000 clones, about 89% of them singletons. The same specimen was also included in a second study, on human thymus T cells.

The source material was thymocytes. Receptors were obtained from a boy younger than two with a congenital heart defect.

The V and J genes are TRBV28 and TRBJ1-5, with TRBD1 matching 8 bases. The ends lost 6 bases at V and 5 bases at J; junction bases unmatched: 12. CDR1 and CDR2 (germline): MDHEN, SYDVKM. This CDR3 contains 16 residues. Written as DNA, the CDR3 is TGTGCCAGCAGCCGACGAGACAGGGGCATACATCAGCCCCAGCATTTT. This encodes CASSRRDRGIHQPQHF.

The chain recombines TRBV29-1 with TRBJ1-3; TRBD1 matches at 12 bases. The germline V gene encodes CDR1 SQVTM and CDR2 ANQGSEA. This CDR3 region has 17 residues. V gave up 4 bases and J gave up 6 bases; unmatched junction bases: 13. The DNA of the CDR3 is TGCAGCGTTGTAGTTTATCCGGGACAGGGGGCCGTAAACACCATATATTTT. Protein: CSVVVYPGQGAVNTIYF.

The V and J genes are TRBV6-5 and TRBJ2-7, with D unresolved. In germline, CDR1 is MNHEY, CDR2 SVGAGI. CDR3 length: 15 amino acids. V dropped 5 bases and J dropped 4 bases, with 18 bases sitting between them. The CDR3 coding sequence is TGTGCCAGCAGTAACGACTCTCTGGCCCTTTACGAGCAGTACTTC. Its protein product is CASSNDSLALYEQYF.

This chain joins TRBV5-1 and TRBJ2-5, with D maybe TRBD1 (6 bases). Trimming removed 4 bases from V and 4 bases from J, with 26 bases in between. Germline assignment: CDR1 SGHRS and CDR2 YFSETQ. The CDR3 totals 18 residues. This CDR3 reads CASSTHRVKGSPIETQYF. CDR3 nucleotides: TGCGCCAGCAGCACCCACAGGGTTAAGGGTTCGCCCATAGAGACCCAGTACTTC.

The chain carries TRBV4-1 and TRBJ2-3, with a weak D call TRBD2 (5 bases). V was trimmed by 1 base and J by 5 bases, leaving 10 bases between them. The V gene's germline CDR1 is MGHRA and CDR2 YSYEKL. The CDR3 sequence is 14 residues long. CDR3 residues: CASSQVGEGDTQYF. DNA for the CDR3: TGCGCCAGCAGCCAAGTCGGGGAAGGAGATACGCAGTATTTT.

J is TRBJ2-5 and V is TRBV9, with D possibly being TRBD1 (5 bases). Germline-derived CDR1 and CDR2 are SGDLS and YYNGEE. The CDR3 has 15 residues. The V end lost 3 bases, the J end lost 4 bases, and 16 bases lay between the germline ends. CDR3 sequence (DNA): TGTGCCAGCAGCGAGGGCAGGGTGGTCACAGAGACCCAGTACTTC. Encoded protein: CASSEGRVVTETQYF.

This sequence joins TRBV28 and TRBJ1-2, with TRBD1 identical over 7 bases. V lost 0 bases, J lost 4 bases, and 17 bases stayed unmatched. Germline V CDR1 and CDR2: MDHEN, SYDVKM. The CDR3 has 19 amino acids. CDR3 sequence reads: CASSLCRDSPYPGAYGYTF. The CDR3 nucleotides are TGTGCCAGCAGTTTATGCCGGGACAGCCCTTATCCTGGGGCCTATGGCTACACCTTC.

This sequence joins TRBV4-1 and TRBJ1-1, with 10 bases aligning to TRBD1. J gave up 3 bases and V 2 bases, and 6 bases lay outside the gene matches. The germline V gene has CDR1 MGHRA and CDR2 YSYEKL. The CDR3 totals 16 residues. The CDR3 is CASSQWGQGRDTEAFF. CDR3 nucleotides: TGCGCCAGCAGCCAATGGGGACAGGGGAGGGACACTGAAGCTTTCTTT.

The chain combines TRBV10-3 with TRBJ2-1; TRBD2 matches 10 bases. The CDR3 extends over 16 amino acids. With V trimmed by 3 bases and J by 3 bases, 5 bases remained unmatched. CDR1 and CDR2 from the germline V gene are ENHRY and SYGVKD. The CDR3: CAISEQREGFYNEQFF. The DNA of the CDR3 is TGTGCCATCAGTGAACAGCGGGAGGGTTTCTACAATGAGCAGTTCTTC.

The genes are TRBV27 and TRBJ2-5, with 7 bases aligning to TRBD1. CDR1 is MNHEY and CDR2 is SMNVEV in the germline V gene (reference sequence). The CDR3 loop spans 15 amino acids. V trimming: 5 bases; J trimming: 1 base; junction bases outside the gene matches: 7. This CDR3 is CASSTDRVGQETQYF. The CDR3, as DNA: TGTGCCAGCAGTACCGACAGGGTGGGCCAAGAGACCCAGTACTTC.

This clone has only one observation. The CDR3 sequence: CASSTTMRRSSYNEQFF. As DNA, the CDR3 is TGCGCCAGCAGCACCACGATGAGGCGGAGCTCCTACAATGAGCAGTTCTTC. This chain connects TRBV4-1 to TRBJ2-1; D remains ambiguous. V lost 5 bases to trimming and J lost 0 bases, with 17 bases between them. The CDR3 runs to 17 residues. The germline V gene encodes CDR1 MGHRA and CDR2 YSYEKL.

The V and J genes are TRBV7-6 and TRBJ2-2; TRBD1 aligns across 10 bases. This CDR3 contains 15 residues. Trimming removed 5 bases from V and 5 bases from J; junction bases left unmatched: 5. Germline assignment: CDR1 SGHVS and CDR2 FNYEAQ. CDR3 nucleotides: TGTGCCAGCAGCCCCGGGACAGGGGATACCGGGGAGCTGTTTTTT. This sequence encodes CASSPGTGDTGELFF. The full variable domain, with the rest looked up from reference TRBV7-6 and TRBJ2-2, is GAGVSQSPRYKVTKRGQDVALRCDPISGHVSLYWYRQALGQGPEFLTYFNYEAQQDKSGLPNDRFSAERPEGSISTLTIQRTEQRDSAMYRCASSPGTGDTGELFFGEGSRLTVL.

This rearrangement joins TRBV15 to TRBJ2-3; TRBD2 aligns across 9 bases. The CDR3 consists of 16 residues. The germline CDR1 and CDR2 sequences are LNHNV and YYDKDF (reference sequence). J lost 6 bases, V lost 6 bases, and 13 bases had no gene match. The CDR3 is CATRSSQGLAGDTQYF. For the CDR3, the DNA is TGTGCCACCAGGTCCTCCCAGGGACTAGCAGGTGATACGCAGTATTTT.

This chain connects TRBV28 to TRBJ2-1, with TRBD2 matching 8 bases. The trim removed 4 bases at V and 6 bases at J, leaving 11 bases unmatched. The CDR3 consists of 16 residues. The germline V gene encodes CDR1 MDHEN and CDR2 SYDVKM. This CDR3 reads CASSSRGGRRRNEQFF. CDR3 coding DNA: TGTGCCAGCAGTTCCCGCGGGGGGCGGCGACGCAATGAGCAGTTCTTC.

The sample holds one count of this clone. The rearrangement joins TRBV15 to TRBJ2-7; the match to TRBD1 covers 8 bases. CDR1 and CDR2 from the germline V gene are LNHNV and YYDKDF (reference sequence). There are 13 residues in the CDR3. Unmatched junction bases numbered 9, after V lost 7 bases and J lost 7 bases. CDR3 region: CATKTDRAREQYF. Written as DNA, the CDR3 is TGTGCCACCAAAACGGACAGGGCGCGTGAGCAGTACTTC.

The sample holds one count of this clone. A junction end diverges from the germline sequence, so it may reflect a read error. The same CDR3 arises from other DNA sequences in this sample as well. The chain couples TRBV5-1 to TRBJ1-6; 7 bases match TRBD1. CDR1 and CDR2 from the germline V gene are SGHRS and YFSETQ. The CDR3 loop spans 15 amino acids. The CDR3 DNA is TGCGCCAGCAGCTTGGCTGGGACAGAGAATTCCCCCCTCCACTTT. Translated: CASSLAGTENSPLHF.

This clone was detected a few times. The chain links TRBV5-1 to TRBJ1-4; D gene uncertain. V shed 4 bases and J shed 6 bases, with 16 bases lying between them. The CDR3 totals 15 residues. The germline CDR1 and CDR2 sequences are SGHRS and YFSETQ. The CDR3 sequence: CASSLPNRSDEKLFF. CDR3 nucleotide sequence: TGCGCCAGCAGCCTCCCAAATCGGTCGGATGAAAAACTGTTTTTT.

The chain carries TRBV5-1 and TRBJ2-7; D is uncertain. Trimming took 4 bases from V and 1 from J, leaving 12 bases between them. The CDR3 loop spans 14 amino acids. In germline, CDR1 is SGHRS, CDR2 YFSETQ. CDR3 sequence (DNA): TGCGCCAGCAGCCCAAACGAGGAATCCTACGAGCAGTACTTC. Its protein product is CASSPNEESYEQYF.

This rearrangement joins TRBV27 to TRBJ2-1, with D perhaps TRBD2 (6 bases). The CDR3 runs 12 residues. Germline CDR1 is MNHEY and CDR2 is SMNVEV (reference sequence). V shed 2 bases and J shed 7 bases, with 6 bases lying between them. DNA of the CDR3: TGTGCCAGCAGTTTAGGGGGGAATGAGCAGTTCTTC. This sequence encodes CASSLGGNEQFF.

This chain joins TRBV27 and TRBJ2-4, with no clear D. V lost 5 bases, J lost 4 bases, and 9 bases lay in between. Per germline, CDR1 MNHEY and CDR2 SMNVEV (reference sequence). The length of the CDR3 is 13 residues. CDR3 residues: CASSVDCKNIQYF. CDR3 DNA sequence: TGTGCCAGCAGTGTCGACTGTAAAAACATTCAGTACTTC.

CDR3 region: CASFLRDIQYF. For the CDR3, the DNA is TGTGCCAGCTTTTTGCGGGACATTCAGTACTTC. The chain joins TRBV6-1 to TRBJ2-4; TRBD2 is a possible D gene (5 bases). V lost 8 bases and J lost 8, with 10 bases in between. CDR1 is MNHNS and CDR2 is SASEGT in the germline V gene. The CDR3 runs to 11 residues.